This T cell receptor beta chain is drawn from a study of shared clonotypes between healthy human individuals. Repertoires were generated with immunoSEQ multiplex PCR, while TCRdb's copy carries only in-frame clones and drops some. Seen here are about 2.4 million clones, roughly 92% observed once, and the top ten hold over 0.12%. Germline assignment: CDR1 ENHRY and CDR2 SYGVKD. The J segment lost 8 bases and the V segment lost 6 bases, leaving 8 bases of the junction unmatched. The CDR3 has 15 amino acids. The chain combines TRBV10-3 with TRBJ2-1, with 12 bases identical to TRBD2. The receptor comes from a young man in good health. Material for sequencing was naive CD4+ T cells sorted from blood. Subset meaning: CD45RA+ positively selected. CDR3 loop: CAISGTSGGIYEQFF. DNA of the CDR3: TGTGCCATCAGCGGAACTAGCGGGGGGATTTATGAGCAGTTCTTC.